This T cell receptor (beta chain) was recorded in a study of cytomegalovirus exposure and HLA in healthy donors. Study findings and constraints: In a later analysis, V- and J-gene trimming of beta chains associated with a DCLRE1C missense variant, replicated independently. It was assumed in the presence/absence analyses that sequencing depth was roughly uniform across donors. Sequencing probably produced one cluster of sequence variants that were highly shared.

PCR amplification relied on 60 Vbeta primers (plus 13 Jbeta primers). Profiled with immunoSEQ multiplex PCR; TCRdb holds only in-frame clones, not every one. The table records around 150,000 clones, 70% to 85% of them present only once. About this clone: Its antigen is not identified.

Healthy people donating bone marrow made up the donors. The sample taken for sequencing was PBMCs. This TCR was sampled from a man between 40 and 49 years old in good health and CMV-seropositive.

The CDR3 coding sequence is TGCGCCAGCAGCCATCTCACTAGCGAGCAGTACTTC. Protein sequence: CASSHLTSEQYF. The V gene is TRBV5-1, the J gene TRBJ2-7; D possibly corresponds to TRBD2 (5 bases). In germline, CDR1 is SGHRS, CDR2 YFSETQ. V was pared by 4 bases and J by 6 bases, with 11 bases between. There are 12 residues in the CDR3.